This T cell receptor beta chain was documented in a study of blood T cell repertoires in COVID-19. Whole-study context: T cells, B-cell-depleted T cells, or PBMCs provided the cDNA or gDNA that served as material.

The V and J ends lost 8 bases and 0 bases respectively, with 8 bases between them. CDR1 and CDR2 (germline): MDHEN, SYDVKM. The CDR3 has 13 residues. How the authors handled the data: Reference gene primer amplification in the assay estimated nucleated cell counts. Here immunoSEQ multiplex PCR was the method, and the copy in TCRdb shows in-frame clones only, minus some. Clone size and V and J calls were adopted from that table, with D and trimming inferred from the DNA. Here the sample spans around 51,000 clones, less than 95% being singletons. This receptor was identified in a man between 70 and 80 years old with acute or convalescent COVID-19. The sequenced sample consisted of peripheral blood. This chain links TRBV28 with TRBJ2-4, with a tentative D call TRBD1 (5 bases). CDR3 loop: CASRQLAKNIQYF. The CDR3 DNA sequence: TGTGCCAGCCGACAGCTAGCCAAAAACATTCAGTACTTC.